The 7 T cell receptor beta chains presented below share a single source sample, sequenced in a study of immune heterogeneity within non-small cell lung tumors. Amplifying TCR beta CDR3 involved multiplex PCR carried out with 32 V and 13 J primers. One entry per CDR3 protein, called by TCRdb with MiXCR from the multiplex PCR reads. The data show 30,000 to 40,000 distinct CDR3 sequences, around 26% seen once. The template consisted of bulk tumor genomic DNA, with roughly 0.65 ug used per sample. Several spatially distant biopsies were obtained per primary tumor intraoperatively. Curative surgical treatment was performed in patients who had newly diagnosed, untreated non-small cell lung cancer. The material sequenced was lung tumor tissue. These receptors originate from a man aged 40-49 years with non-small cell lung cancer.

This clonotype occurred many times. The chain employs TRBV7-2 and TRBJ1-3; TRBD1 agrees at 7 bases. This CDR3 comprises 15 residues. V lost 5 bases, J lost 2 bases, and 6 bases stayed unmatched. The germline V gene encodes CDR1 SGHTA and CDR2 FQGNSA. The CDR3 is CASSARQGPGNTIYF. Here the CDR3 DNA reads TGTGCCAGCAGCGCGCGACAGGGCCCTGGAAACACCATATATTTT.

The J gene is TRBJ2-2, the V gene TRBV15, with unresolved D. V lost 0 bases, J lost 1 base, and 3 bases lay in between. The CDR3 length is 14 residues. The germline gives CDR1 LNHNV, CDR2 YYDKDF (reference sequence). Here the CDR3 DNA reads TGTGCCACCAGCAGAGAAGGGAACACCGGGGAGCTGTTTTTT. Translated: CATSREGNTGELFF.

This clonotype was detected only once. Being one base from a much bigger clone, this may be a read error. The chain couples TRBV28 to TRBJ1-2; a possible D gene is TRBD1 (6 bases). Germline CDR1 MDHEN, CDR2 SYDVKM. This CDR3 has 13 residues. The ends were cut back, 7 bases at V and 2 bases at J, with 11 bases in the middle. This CDR3 reads CASNTTGNYGYTF. The CDR3 region has the DNA TGTGCCAGCAATACGACAGGAAACTATGGCTACACCTTC.

Notes on this clonotype: A much larger clone lies a single base off, so this may be a read error. The CDR3: CASGEGYTGELFF. CDR3 nucleotide sequence: TGTGCCAGCGGTGAAGGTTACACCGGGGAGCTGTTTTTT. The chain is built from TRBV6-1 and TRBJ2-2; D gene unclear. There are 13 residues in the CDR3. From germline, CDR1 is MNHNS and CDR2 SASEGT.

About this clonotype itself: Being one base from a much bigger clone, this may be a read error. This chain joins TRBV12-3 or TRBV12-4 and TRBJ2-7; 8 bases agree with TRBD2. The CDR3 length is 13 residues. Trimming at V came to 7 bases and at J to 7 bases, leaving 9 bases not matched to a gene. In DNA form, the CDR3 reads TGTGCCAGCATTTACTTCCCGGGGGGGGAGCAGTACTTC. Translated: CASIYFPGGEQYF.

This rearrangement joins TRBV6-1 to TRBJ1-3; 7 bases agree with TRBD1. This CDR3 is 14 amino acids long. Trimming at V came to 2 bases and at J to 4 bases, leaving 2 bases not matched to a gene. CDR1 and CDR2 (germline): MNHNS, SASEGT. In DNA, the CDR3 is TGTGCCAGCAGTGAACTGACAGGGGGAAACACCATATATTTT. Residues: CASSELTGGNTIYF.

This clonotype was observed a handful of times. The chain carries TRBV20-1 and TRBJ2-1; 11 bases are a match to TRBD2. Germline CDR1 and CDR2: DFQATT and SNEGSKA (reference sequence). The CDR3 loop spans 21 amino acids. Trimming took 0 bases from V and 9 from J; bases not matched to a gene: 25. The CDR3 loop is CSARDILSAVTSGTGAGEQFF. The CDR3 DNA sequence: TGCAGTGCTAGAGATATTTTATCGGCGGTGACTAGCGGGACTGGGGCCGGTGAGCAGTTCTTC.